Following are 20 T cell receptor beta chains from one sample sequenced in a study of blood T cell repertoires in COVID-19. Sequenced by immunoSEQ multiplex PCR; TCRdb stores in-frame clones only, minus some. The repertoire holds 110,000 to 150,000 clones, over 80% seen once, with 6.2% in the top ten. The specimen sequenced was PBMCs or T cells enriched from blood (not recorded which). Every receptor here comes from a woman aged 40 to 55 who had recovered from COVID-19.

The chain is built from TRBV7-9 and TRBJ2-1, with 9 bases aligning to TRBD2. V gave up 1 base and J gave up 9 bases; unmatched junction bases: 10. From germline, CDR1 is SEHNR and CDR2 FQNEAQ (reference sequence). The CDR3 contains 16 residues. This CDR3 reads CASSLGAGGRLGEQFF. In nucleotides, the CDR3 is TGTGCCAGCAGCTTAGGAGCGGGAGGAAGGTTGGGTGAGCAGTTCTTC.

This clone has a single count. The V call is TRBV5-1, the J call TRBJ2-5, with D uncertain. Per germline, CDR1 SGHRS and CDR2 YFSETQ. Trimming cost V 0 bases and J 3 bases, with 9 bases left between them. This CDR3 comprises 14 residues. For the CDR3, the DNA is TGCGCCAGCAGCTTGGAGGCTAGAAAAGAGACCCAGTACTTC. Translation: CASSLEARKETQYF.

The rearrangement links TRBV30 to TRBJ1-5; TRBD1 is a possible D gene (5 bases). Per the germline V gene, CDR1 is GTSNPN and CDR2 is SVGIG (reference sequence). The CDR3 runs 15 residues. V was shortened by 0 bases and J by 3 bases, with 12 bases between the two germline ends. The CDR3 DNA sequence: TGTGCCTGGAGTGTATCAGGGTTGCTCAATCAGCCCCAGCATTTT. Translating it yields CAWSVSGLLNQPQHF.

This chain joins TRBV10-2 and TRBJ1-6; no reliable D call. Trimming pared 5 bases from V and 7 bases from J, leaving 6 bases between. Germline lookup yields CDR1 WSHSY and CDR2 SAAADI. This CDR3 has 12 residues. This CDR3 reads CASSYENSPLHF. For the CDR3, the DNA is TGCGCCAGCAGTTATGAGAATTCACCCCTCCACTTT.

The J gene is TRBJ1-1, the V gene TRBV29-1; weak D call: TRBD1 (6 bases). The CDR3 loop spans 14 amino acids. Germline CDR1 SQVTM, CDR2 ANQGSEA. Trimming removed 2 bases at V and 1 base at J, with 11 bases between. The chain's CDR3 is CSVEQGNGNTEAFF. The CDR3 DNA reads as TGCAGCGTTGAACAGGGGAATGGGAACACTGAAGCTTTCTTT.

This chain links TRBV7-2 with TRBJ1-3; 7 bases agree with TRBD1. Germline CDR1 SGHTA, CDR2 FQGNSA. The CDR3 is 13 amino acids. V lost 3 bases to trimming and J lost 8 bases; unmatched junction nucleotides: 4. DNA of the CDR3: TGTGCCAGCAGCTTGGGACAGAGGGACACCATATATTTT. Its protein is CASSLGQRDTIYF.

This chain links TRBV19 with TRBJ1-5; TRBD1 might be the D (5 bases). The germline V gene encodes CDR1 LNHDA and CDR2 SQIVND (reference sequence). This CDR3 is built from 15 residues. Trimming cost V 6 bases and J 5 bases, with 17 bases left between them. CDR3: CASSFFGGLDQPQHF. The CDR3 DNA follows: TGTGCCAGTAGCTTCTTCGGGGGATTGGATCAGCCCCAGCATTTT.

As for this clone: One end of the junction does not line up with germline, which may come from a read error. The chain has TRBV7-7 and TRBJ2-1; 8 bases align to TRBD2. This CDR3 region has 16 residues. CDR1 is SSHAT, CDR2 FNYEAQ, per germline (reference sequence). DNA of the CDR3: TGTGCTAGCAGCTTAGGGCAAGCGGGGGCCTCCGGGGAGCAGTTCTTC. It encodes CASSLGQAGASGEQFF.

This clone was counted at least ten times. This rearrangement joins TRBV5-1 to TRBJ1-3; TRBD1 matches at 8 bases. V was clipped by 4 bases and J by 0 bases; unmatched bases: 9. This CDR3 is built from 17 residues. Germline CDR1 is SGHRS and CDR2 is YFSETQ. The CDR3 protein is CASSATGGATSGNTIYF. CDR3 nucleotide sequence: TGCGCCAGCAGCGCTACAGGGGGTGCTACCTCTGGAAACACCATATATTTT.

The V and J genes are TRBV5-1 and TRBJ2-1; D might be TRBD1 (6 bases). The CDR3 spans 12 residues. V was cut by 6 bases and J by 7 bases, with 11 bases left in between. From germline, CDR1 is SGHRS and CDR2 YFSETQ. CDR3 protein: CASNRQANEQFF. The CDR3 DNA follows: TGCGCCAGCAACCGACAGGCGAATGAGCAGTTCTTC. The full variable domain, in which reference TRBV5-1 and TRBJ2-1 provide the parts outside the CDR3, is KAGVTQTPRYLIKTRGQQVTLSCSPISGHRSVSWYQQTPGQGLQFLFEYFSETQRNKGNFPGRFSGRQFSNSRSEMNVSTLELGDSALYLCASNRQANEQFFGPGTRLTVL.

This clone was seen only a few times. The V gene is TRBV11-2, the J gene TRBJ2-1, with a weak D call TRBD2 (6 bases). V lost 3 bases, J lost 0 bases, and 15 bases lay in between. The V gene's germline CDR1 is SGHAT and CDR2 FQNNGV. The CDR3 loop spans 17 amino acids. CDR3 loop: CASSLQPGLSSYNEQFF. CDR3 bases: TGTGCCAGCAGCTTGCAGCCGGGACTTAGCTCCTACAATGAGCAGTTCTTC.

The chain uses TRBV24-1 and TRBJ2-7, with D possibly being TRBD2 (6 bases). V lost 5 bases and J 0 bases, leaving 13 bases between the germline ends. The CDR3 has 15 residues. Germline assignment: CDR1 KGHDR and CDR2 SFDVKD. DNA of the CDR3: TGTGCCACCAGTGCGGAGGGGTGGACCTCCTACGAGCAGTACTTC. It specifies CATSAEGWTSYEQYF.

The chain uses TRBV11-2 and TRBJ2-7, with 10 bases identical to TRBD1. Germline CDR1 is SGHAT and CDR2 is FQNNGV. The CDR3 totals 15 residues. With V trimmed by 5 bases and J by 3 bases, 7 bases remained unmatched. The CDR3 protein is CASSTAGTGVYEQYF. DNA for the CDR3: TGTGCCAGCAGCACCGCCGGGACAGGGGTCTACGAGCAGTACTTC.

The chain is built from TRBV6-5 and TRBJ2-3; 12 nucleotides align to TRBD2. From germline, CDR1 is MNHEY and CDR2 SVGAGI. V was clipped by 7 bases and J by 7 bases; unmatched bases: 9. This CDR3 spans 15 amino acids. In DNA form, the CDR3 reads TGTGCCAGCACCCAACTAGCGGGAGGCTCAAATACGCAGTATTTT. Translating gives CASTQLAGGSNTQYF.

The CDR3 loop reads CSVEDRNNYGYTF. CDR3 bases: TGCAGCGTTGAAGACAGGAATAACTATGGCTACACCTTC. The chain joins TRBV29-1 to TRBJ1-2; no reliable D call. V lost 0 bases, J lost 1 base, and 6 bases lay in between. The CDR3 runs 13 residues. The germline CDR1 and CDR2 sequences are SQVTM and ANQGSEA.

The chain joins TRBV7-2 to TRBJ2-2, with 10 bases identical to TRBD2. There are 18 residues in the CDR3. V dropped 5 bases and J dropped 4; count of bases not matched to a gene: 13. CDR1 is SGHTA, CDR2 FQGNSA, per germline. CDR3 protein: CASSTLAGARGRTGELFF. The DNA for the CDR3 is TGTGCCAGCAGCACCCTAGCGGGGGCGAGAGGCCGCACCGGGGAGCTGTTTTTT.

The chain is built from TRBV7-6 and TRBJ2-5; no definite D call. CDR1 is SGHVS and CDR2 is FNYEAQ in the germline V gene. The germline V and J ends were trimmed by 0 bases and 7 bases, with 12 bases remaining between them. CDR3 size: 14 residues. CDR3 amino acids: CASSLAGPVGTQYF. DNA for the CDR3: TGTGCCAGCAGCTTAGCGGGCCCTGTGGGGACCCAGTACTTC. The full variable domain, its missing parts supplied by reference TRBV7-6 and TRBJ2-5, is GAGVSQSPRYKVTKRGQDVALRCDPISGHVSLYWYRQALGQGPEFLTYFNYEAQQDKSGLPNDRFSAERPEGSISTLTIQRTEQRDSAMYRCASSLAGPVGTQYFGPGTRLLVL.

The chain combines TRBV9 with TRBJ2-7; a weak D match, TRBD1 (7 bases). The CDR3 length is 16 residues. The ends were cut back, 0 bases at V and 0 bases at J, with 13 bases in the middle. CDR1 is SGDLS, CDR2 YYNGEE, per germline. CDR3 nucleotides: TGTGCCAGCAGCGTAGGACCGGGGGACAGCTCCTACGAGCAGTACTTC. This gives the protein CASSVGPGDSSYEQYF.

The chain couples TRBV25-1 to TRBJ1-1; no definite D call. V was trimmed by 2 bases and J by 4 bases, leaving 8 bases between them. The CDR3 extends over 13 amino acids. Germline V gene lookup returns CDR1 MGHDK and CDR2 SYGVNS. The CDR3 DNA reads TGTGCCAGCAGTGAAAATGAGGGCACTGAAGCTTTCTTT. Amino acids: CASSENEGTEAFF.

The chain couples TRBV11-1 to TRBJ2-1, with D hard to call. There are 15 residues in the CDR3. V was clipped by 1 base and J by 2 bases, with 9 bases between them. The germline V gene has CDR1 SGHAT and CDR2 FQDESV (reference sequence). Here the CDR3 reads CASSLDSIAYNEQFF. The CDR3 region has the DNA TGTGCCAGCAGCTTAGACAGTATCGCCTACAATGAGCAGTTCTTC. Using reference TRBV11-1 and TRBJ2-1 for the parts outside the CDR3, the full variable domain is EAEVAQSPRYKITEKSQAVAFWCDPISGHATLYWYRQILGQGPELLVQFQDESVVDDSQLPKDRFSAERLKGVDSTLKIQPAELGDSAMYLCASSLDSIAYNEQFFGPGTRLTVL.